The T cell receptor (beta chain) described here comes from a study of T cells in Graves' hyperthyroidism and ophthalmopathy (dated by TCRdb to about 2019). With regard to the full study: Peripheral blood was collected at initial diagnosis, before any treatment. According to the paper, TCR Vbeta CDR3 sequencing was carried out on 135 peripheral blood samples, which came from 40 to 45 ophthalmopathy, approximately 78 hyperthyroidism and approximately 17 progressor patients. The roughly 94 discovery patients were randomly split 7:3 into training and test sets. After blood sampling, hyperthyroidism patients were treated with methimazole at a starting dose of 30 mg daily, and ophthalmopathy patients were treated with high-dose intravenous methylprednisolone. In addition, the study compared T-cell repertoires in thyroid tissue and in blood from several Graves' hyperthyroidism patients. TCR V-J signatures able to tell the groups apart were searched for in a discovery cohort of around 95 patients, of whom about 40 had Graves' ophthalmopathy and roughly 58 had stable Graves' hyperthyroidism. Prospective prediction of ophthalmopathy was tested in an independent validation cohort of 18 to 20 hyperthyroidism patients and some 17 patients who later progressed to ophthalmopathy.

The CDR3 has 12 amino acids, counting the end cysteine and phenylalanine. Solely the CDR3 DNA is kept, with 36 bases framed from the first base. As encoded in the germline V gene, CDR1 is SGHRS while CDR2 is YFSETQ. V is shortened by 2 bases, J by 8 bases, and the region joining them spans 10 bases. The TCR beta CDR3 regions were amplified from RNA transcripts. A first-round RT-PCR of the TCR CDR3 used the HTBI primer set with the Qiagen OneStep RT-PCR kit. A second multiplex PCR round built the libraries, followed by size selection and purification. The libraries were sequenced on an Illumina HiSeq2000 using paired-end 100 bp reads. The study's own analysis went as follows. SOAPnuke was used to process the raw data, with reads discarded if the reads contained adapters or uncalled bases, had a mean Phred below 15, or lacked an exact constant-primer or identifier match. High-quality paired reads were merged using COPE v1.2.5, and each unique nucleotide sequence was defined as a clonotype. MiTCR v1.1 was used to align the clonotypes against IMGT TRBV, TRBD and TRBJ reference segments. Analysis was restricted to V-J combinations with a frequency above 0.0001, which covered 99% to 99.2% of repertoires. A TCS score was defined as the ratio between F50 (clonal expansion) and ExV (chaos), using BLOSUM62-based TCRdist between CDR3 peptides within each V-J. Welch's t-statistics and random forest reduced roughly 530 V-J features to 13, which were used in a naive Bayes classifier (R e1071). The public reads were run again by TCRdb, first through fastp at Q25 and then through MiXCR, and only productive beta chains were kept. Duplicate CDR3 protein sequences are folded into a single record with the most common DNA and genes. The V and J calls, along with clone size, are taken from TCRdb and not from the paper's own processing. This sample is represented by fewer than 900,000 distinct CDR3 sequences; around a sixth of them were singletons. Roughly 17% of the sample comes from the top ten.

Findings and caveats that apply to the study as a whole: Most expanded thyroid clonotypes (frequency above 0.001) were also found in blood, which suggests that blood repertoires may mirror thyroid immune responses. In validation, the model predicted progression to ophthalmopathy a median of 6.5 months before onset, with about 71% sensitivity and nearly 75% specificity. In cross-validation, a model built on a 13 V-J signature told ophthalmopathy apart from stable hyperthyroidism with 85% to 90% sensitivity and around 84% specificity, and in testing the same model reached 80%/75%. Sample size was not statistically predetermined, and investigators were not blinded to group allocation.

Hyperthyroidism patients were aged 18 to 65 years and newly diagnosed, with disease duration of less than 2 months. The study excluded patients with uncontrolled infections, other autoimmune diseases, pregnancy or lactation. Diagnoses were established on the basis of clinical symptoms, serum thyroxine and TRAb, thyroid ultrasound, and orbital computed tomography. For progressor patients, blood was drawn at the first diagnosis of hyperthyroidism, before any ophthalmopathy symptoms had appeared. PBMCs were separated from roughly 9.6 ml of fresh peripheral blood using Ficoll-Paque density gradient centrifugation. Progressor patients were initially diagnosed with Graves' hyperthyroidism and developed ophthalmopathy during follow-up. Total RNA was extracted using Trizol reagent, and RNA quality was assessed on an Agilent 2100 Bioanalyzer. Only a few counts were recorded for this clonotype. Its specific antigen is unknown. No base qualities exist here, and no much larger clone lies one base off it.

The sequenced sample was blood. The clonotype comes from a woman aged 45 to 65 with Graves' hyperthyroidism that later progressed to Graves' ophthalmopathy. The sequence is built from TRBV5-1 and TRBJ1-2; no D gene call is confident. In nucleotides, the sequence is TGCGCCAGCAGCTTCGGAGGGAACGGCTACACCTTC. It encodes CASSFGGNGYTF.